Following are 18 T cell receptor beta chains from one sample sequenced in a study of T cells after yellow fever vaccination. TCRdb re-called the 5' RACE reads with MiXCR, one entry per CDR3 protein. The top ten clones hold 0.73% of a sample with roughly 140,000 distinct CDR3 sequences, around 7.7% of them seen once. Here the sequenced sample was CD4+ T cells sorted from PBMCs, taken 5 days after the yellow fever booster vaccination. The receptors shown here come from a man younger than 45 who received the YFV17D yellow fever vaccine.

This clonotype was detected many times. The rearrangement joins TRBV27 to TRBJ2-1, with D perhaps being TRBD1 or TRBD2 (6 bases each). This CDR3 spans 13 amino acids. V lost 3 bases and J 14 bases, leaving 17 bases between the germline ends. Germline V gene lookup returns CDR1 MNHEY and CDR2 SMNVEV (reference sequence). CDR3 residues: CASSLEGGTLEFF. Here the CDR3 DNA reads TGTGCCAGCAGTTTGGAAGGGGGGACTCTGGAGTTCTTC.

As to this clonotype: A much larger clone is a single base away; this may be a read error. CDR3 sequence reads: CASSGRQVVREKLFF. CDR3 sequence (DNA): TGTGCCAGCAGCGGCAGACAGGTGGTGAGAGAAAAACTGTTTTTT. The genes are TRBV9 and TRBJ1-4, with D perhaps TRBD1 (6 bases). V lost 3 bases and J 8 bases, leaving 17 bases between the germline ends. CDR1 SGDLS and CDR2 YYNGEE come from the germline V gene. This CDR3 contains 15 residues.

This clonotype was seen many times. The rearrangement uses TRBV12-3 or TRBV12-4 and TRBJ2-1; 12 bases fit TRBD2. This CDR3 is built from 17 residues. V dropped 7 bases and J dropped 2; count of bases not matched to a gene: 9. The CDR3 loop reads CASIKTSGSVTYNEQFF. The CDR3 DNA reads as TGTGCCAGCATCAAGACTAGCGGGAGTGTAACCTACAATGAGCAGTTCTTC.

The table lists this clonotype with a count of one. A clone one base away is much larger, so this may be a read error. The chain couples TRBV25-1 to TRBJ2-7; no clear D. With 6 bases removed from V and 2 bases from J, the gap between germline ends came to 11 bases. CDR1 is MGHDK and CDR2 is SYGVNS in the germline V gene. The CDR3 totals 13 residues. The CDR3 protein is CASSAIATYEQYF. The CDR3, as DNA: TGTGCCAGCAGCGCTATAGCCACCTACGAGCAGTACTTC.

This clonotype was found a few times. The genes are TRBV28 and TRBJ2-4; 9 bases fit TRBD1. Germline-derived CDR1 and CDR2 are MDHEN and SYDVKM. The CDR3 consists of 15 residues. J was trimmed by 4 bases and V by 7 bases; bases with no gene match: 8. CDR3 DNA: TGTGCCAGCACCCCCCGGACAGGGGCTAAAAACATTCAGTACTTC. Amino acid sequence: CASTPRTGAKNIQYF.

This clonotype has a count of ten or more. The chain joins TRBV29-1 to TRBJ1-5, with 8 bases identical to TRBD1. Per the germline V gene, CDR1 is SQVTM and CDR2 is ANQGSEA. The trim removed 7 bases at V and 5 bases at J, leaving 13 bases unmatched. CDR3 length: 15 amino acids. CDR3 in DNA: TGCAGCGCTCAAAAAGGGACAGGAAGGGATCAGCCCCAGCATTTT. Amino acids: CSAQKGTGRDQPQHF.

This clonotype is a singleton in its sample. With a much larger clone just one base away, this may be a read error. The chain joins TRBV6-2 or TRBV6-3 to TRBJ1-5; D ambiguous. Germline values: CDR1 MNHEY, CDR2 SVGEGT. V was trimmed by 2 bases and J by 7 bases, leaving 6 bases between them. The CDR3 totals 12 residues. The CDR3 bases are TGTGCCAGCAGTTACCCCAAGCAGCCCCAGCATTTT. This translates into CASSYPKQPQHF.

This clonotype was recorded at least ten times. The V and J genes are TRBV5-4 and TRBJ2-7, with 7 bases fitting TRBD2. The CDR3 has 14 residues. Germline V CDR1 and CDR2: SGHNT, YYREEE (reference sequence). Trimming took 1 base from V and 5 from J; bases not matched to a gene: 6. CDR3 sequence (DNA): TGTGCCAGCAGCTTGACCGGGAGGTCCCACGAGCAGTACTTC. Residues: CASSLTGRSHEQYF. Using reference TRBV5-4 and TRBJ2-7 for the parts outside the CDR3, the full variable domain is ETGVTQSPTHLIKTRGQQVTLRCSSQSGHNTVSWYQQALGQGPQFIFQYYREEENGRGNFPPRFSGLQFPNYSSELNVNALELDDSALYLCASSLTGRSHEQYFGPGTRLTVT.

The chain uses TRBV19 and TRBJ2-5; 7 bases fit TRBD2. Germline V gives CDR1 LNHDA, CDR2 SQIVND (reference sequence). This CDR3 region has 14 residues. With V trimmed by 2 bases and J by 1 base, 1 base remained unmatched. CDR3 amino acids: CASSIRTSQETQYF. CDR3 DNA sequence: TGTGCCAGTAGTATAAGGACTAGCCAAGAGACCCAGTACTTC.

Many counts were recorded for this clonotype. The rearrangement uses TRBV18 and TRBJ2-1; 10 bases map to TRBD2. V lost 0 bases and J lost 2; bases outside the gene matches: 4. The V gene's germline CDR1 is KGHSH and CDR2 LQKENI. The CDR3 has 17 residues. The CDR3 is CASSPPRTSGTYNEQFF. As DNA, the CDR3 is TGTGCCAGCTCACCACCCCGGACTAGCGGAACCTACAATGAGCAGTTCTTC.

This clonotype was counted at least ten times. The rearrangement uses TRBV7-9 and TRBJ2-3; the D is unclear. CDR1 is SEHNR, CDR2 FQNEAQ, per germline (reference sequence). Trimming pared 8 bases from V and 0 bases from J, leaving 9 bases between. CDR3 length: 13 residues. The CDR3 loop reads CASHHTSTDTQYF. CDR3 bases: TGTGCCAGCCATCACACCAGCACAGATACGCAGTATTTT. Together with reference TRBV7-9 and TRBJ2-3, the CDR3 gives the full variable domain: DTGVSQNPRHKITKRGQNVTFRCDPISEHNRLYWYRQTLGQGPEFLTYFQNEAQLEKSRLLSDRFSAERPKGSFSTLEIQRTEQGDSAMYLCASHHTSTDTQYFGPGTRLTVL.

The sample holds many counts of this clonotype. The chain employs TRBV5-8 and TRBJ2-5; TRBD1 matches 11 bases. V gave up 3 bases and J gave up 4 bases; unmatched junction bases: 8. The CDR3 spans 16 residues. The V gene's germline CDR1 is SGHTS and CDR2 YDEGEE. In DNA, the CDR3 is TGTGCCAGCAGCTCAAACCCGGGACAGGGGGGAGAGACCCAGTACTTC. As protein: CASSSNPGQGGETQYF.

This clonotype was counted many times. The V gene is TRBV2, the J gene TRBJ2-2; TRBD1 agrees at 7 bases. The V and J ends lost 10 bases and 0 bases, in that order; junction bases with no gene match: 5. The germline V gene has CDR1 SNHLY and CDR2 FYNNEI. This CDR3 comprises 14 residues. CDR3 bases: TGTGCCACCTCCGGGACAGCGAACACCGGGGAGCTGTTTTTT. This gives the protein CATSGTANTGELFF.

This clonotype was found many times. The rearrangement joins TRBV14 to TRBJ2-5; the match to TRBD1 covers 7 bases. Germline V gene sequence: CDR1 SGHDN, CDR2 FVKESK. After removal of 2 bases from V and 5 bases from J, the junction contained 8 bases not matched to a gene. The CDR3 is 15 amino acids. The CDR3 is CASSQIQTGRETQYF. CDR3 nucleotide sequence: TGTGCCAGCAGCCAAATACAGACAGGGCGGGAGACCCAGTACTTC.

V usage is TRBV11-2 and J usage is TRBJ1-3; D unresolved. Trimming left V 4 bases short and J 5 bases short, with 12 bases between. The CDR3 has 14 amino acids. In germline, CDR1 is SGHAT, CDR2 FQNNGV. Here the CDR3 DNA reads TGTGCCAGCAGCTCCAAAAGGTCTAGAAACACCATATATTTT. It is translated as CASSSKRSRNTIYF. Full variable domain (rest looked up from reference TRBV11-2 and TRBJ1-3): EAGVAQSPRYKIIEKRQSVAFWCNPISGHATLYWYQQILGQGPKLLIQFQNNGVVDDSQLPKDRFSAERLKGVDSTLKIQPAKLEDSAVYLCASSSKRSRNTIYFGEGSWLTVV.

In this sample, this clonotype turned up many times. The chain recombines TRBV7-2 with TRBJ1-5; maybe TRBD1 (5 bases). Trimming left V 7 bases short and J 7 bases short, with 14 bases between. Germline V lookup: CDR1 SGHTA, CDR2 FQGNSA. CDR3 length: 13 residues. The CDR3 DNA follows: TGTGCCAGCACCTCGGGGGTTCCGCAGCCCCAGCATTTT. This encodes CASTSGVPQPQHF.

This clonotype was recorded many times. The chain uses TRBV20-1 and TRBJ2-3; unclear D gene. CDR1 DFQATT and CDR2 SNEGSKA come from the germline V gene (reference sequence). This CDR3 is 14 amino acids long. With 2 bases removed from V and 0 bases from J, the gap between germline ends came to 9 bases. CDR3 loop: CSARKDPSTDTQYF. CDR3 sequence (DNA): TGCAGTGCTAGAAAGGACCCTAGCACAGATACGCAGTATTTT.

This clonotype was counted many times. V usage is TRBV5-1 and J usage is TRBJ2-1, with 9 bases matching TRBD1. Per the germline V gene, CDR1 is SGHRS and CDR2 is YFSETQ. The CDR3 consists of 15 residues. Unmatched junction bases numbered 5, after V lost 3 bases and J lost 4 bases. This CDR3 reads CASSSDGTGYNEQFF. The CDR3 nucleotides are TGCGCCAGCAGCTCCGACGGGACAGGGTACAATGAGCAGTTCTTC. The complete variable domain, with remaining parts taken from reference TRBV5-1 and TRBJ2-1, reads KAGVTQTPRYLIKTRGQQVTLSCSPISGHRSVSWYQQTPGQGLQFLFEYFSETQRNKGNFPGRFSGRQFSNSRSEMNVSTLELGDSALYLCASSSDGTGYNEQFFGPGTRLTVL.